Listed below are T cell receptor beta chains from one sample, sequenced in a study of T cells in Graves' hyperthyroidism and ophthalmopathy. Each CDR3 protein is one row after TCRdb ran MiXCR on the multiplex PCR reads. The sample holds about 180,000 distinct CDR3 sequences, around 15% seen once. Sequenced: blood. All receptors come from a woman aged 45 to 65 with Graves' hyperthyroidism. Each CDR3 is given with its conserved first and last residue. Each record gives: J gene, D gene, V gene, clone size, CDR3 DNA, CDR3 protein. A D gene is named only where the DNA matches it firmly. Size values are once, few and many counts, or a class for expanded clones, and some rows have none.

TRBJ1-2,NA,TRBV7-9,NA,TGTGCCAGCAGCTTCCGGGGGCGGGGGGGCTACACCTTC,CASSFRGRGGYTF
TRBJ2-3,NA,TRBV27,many,TGTGCCAGCCGTCAAGCCGGGCCGAACACAGATACGCAGTATTTT,CASRQAGPNTDTQYF
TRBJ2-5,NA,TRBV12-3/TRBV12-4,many,TGTGCCAGCAGCCCTCAAAGGGGAGGGACATCGCAAGAGACCCAGTACTTC,CASSPQRGGTSQETQYF
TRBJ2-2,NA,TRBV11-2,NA,TGTGCCAGCAGCCCCCTAGGCACCGGGGAGCTGTTTTTT,CASSPLGTGELFF
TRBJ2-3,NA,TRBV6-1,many,TGTGCCAGCAGTGCGTATCCACAGGGTGATGGGACAGATACGCAGTATTTT,CASSAYPQGDGTDTQYF
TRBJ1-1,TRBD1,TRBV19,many,TGTGCCAGTAGTCCCTTGAGGGACAGGGGTACTGAAGCTTTCTTT,CASSPLRDRGTEAFF
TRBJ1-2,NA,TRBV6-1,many,TGTGCCAGCAGACTCGGGACTAACTATGGCTACACCTTC,CASRLGTNYGYTF
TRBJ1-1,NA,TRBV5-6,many,TGTGCCAGCAGCTTGGCCCGTGGCGGGTACACTGAAGCTTTCTTT,CASSLARGGYTEAFF
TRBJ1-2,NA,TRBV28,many,TGTGCCAGCAGTTCCGTAGACTATGGCTACACCTTC,CASSSVDYGYTF
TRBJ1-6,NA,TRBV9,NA,TGTGCCAGCAACGGGCCGAACTATAATTCACCCCTCCACTTT,CASNGPNYNSPLHF
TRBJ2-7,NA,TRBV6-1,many,TGTGCCAGCAGTGAAGGAGCTTTGGGCAGGGTCGAGCAGTACTTC,CASSEGALGRVEQYF
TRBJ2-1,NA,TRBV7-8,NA,TGTGCCAGCAGCTTAGGTGGACGTCGGGGGACAGAGGATTACAATGAGCAGTTCTTC,CASSLGGRRGTEDYNEQFF
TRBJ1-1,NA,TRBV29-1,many,TGCAGCGCACCCTGGGGGCCCGAGTCCCCTGAAGCTTTCTTT,CSAPWGPESPEAFF
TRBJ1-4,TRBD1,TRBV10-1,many,TGCGCCAGCAGCGATTCACGGGACAGGGGGAAACTAACTAATGAAAAACTGTTTTTT,CASSDSRDRGKLTNEKLFF
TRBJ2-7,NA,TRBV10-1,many,TGCGCCAGCAGTGGAGGCGACGAGCAGTACTTC,CASSGGDEQYF
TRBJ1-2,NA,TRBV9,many,TGTGCCAGCAGCGTAGATGACGTCCAGTTAAGCTACACCTTC,CASSVDDVQLSYTF
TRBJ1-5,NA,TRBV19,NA,TGTGCCAGTAGTATAGATTTTGCAGGGGAGGGCAATCAGCCCCAGCATTTT,CASSIDFAGEGNQPQHF
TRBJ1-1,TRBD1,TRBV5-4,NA,TGTGCCAGCAGCTTTGGGGGGACAGGGAGGACTGAAGCTTTCTTT,CASSFGGTGRTEAFF